This TCR beta chain was documented in a study of T cells after yellow fever vaccination. Study-wide findings and caveats: Reappearance after the booster was seen for most primary-vaccination clones, at 95% to 98% CD4 and about 90% CD8. Abundant bulk-population clonotypes could contaminate the FACS-sorted repertoires. There was a small share of clonotypes that showed up in both the CD4 and CD8 compartments.

It was through 5'RACE template switching that TCR cDNA was made, with a universal primer site and UMIs added. TCRdb redid the calling of the 5' RACE reads with MiXCR, one entry per CDR3 protein. The sample carries 620,000 or so distinct CDR3 sequences, about a sixth recorded once. Concerning this clonotype: Its specificity is not known.

This CDR3 contains 14 residues. Germline V gene sequence: CDR1 ENHRY, CDR2 SYGVKD. Trimming removed 7 bases from V and 7 bases from J; junction bases left unmatched: 7. The input for sequencing was PBMCs, taken around 5 days after the first yellow fever vaccination. The chain employs TRBV10-3 and TRBJ1-6; 7 bases align to TRBD1. The source is a man aged 18 to 29 who received the YFV17D yellow fever vaccine. DNA of the CDR3: TGTGCCATCAAAACCGGGACAGCAAATTCACCCCTCCACTTT. Translated: CAIKTGTANSPLHF.